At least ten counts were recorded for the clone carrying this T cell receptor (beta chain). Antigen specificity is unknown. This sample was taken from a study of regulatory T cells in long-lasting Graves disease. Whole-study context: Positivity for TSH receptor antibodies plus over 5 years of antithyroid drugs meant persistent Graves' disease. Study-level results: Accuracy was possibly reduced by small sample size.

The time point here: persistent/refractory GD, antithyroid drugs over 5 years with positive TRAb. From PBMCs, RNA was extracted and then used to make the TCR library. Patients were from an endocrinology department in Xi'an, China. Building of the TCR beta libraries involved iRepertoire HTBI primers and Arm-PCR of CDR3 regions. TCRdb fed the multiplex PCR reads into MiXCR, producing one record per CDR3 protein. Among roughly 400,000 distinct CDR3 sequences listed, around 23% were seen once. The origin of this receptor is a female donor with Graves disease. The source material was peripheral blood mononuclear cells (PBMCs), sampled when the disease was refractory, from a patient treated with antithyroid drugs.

CDR3 residues: CASRMDVSPYEQYF. For the CDR3, the DNA is TGTGCCAGCAGGATGGACGTAAGCCCCTACGAGCAGTACTTC. This chain uses TRBV2 with TRBJ2-7; D not resolved. The CDR3 extends over 14 amino acids. The V gene lost 6 bases and the J gene lost 2 bases, with 14 bases spanning the gap. CDR1 and CDR2 (germline): SNHLY, FYNNEI.